One and the same sample provided the 18 T cell receptor beta chains below, sequenced in a study of CD8 T cells in ankylosing spondylitis. Study-wide points: One TCR beta motif, made up of roughly eight highly homologous variants, appeared characteristic of ankylosing spondylitis blood.

These receptors' targets are unknown. TCRdb recomputed calls from the 5' RACE reads with MiXCR, one row per CDR3 protein. The data contain 350,000 to 450,000 distinct CDR3 sequences, roughly 26% of them singletons. Sequenced input: blood, either unsorted or a sorted T cell fraction (not recorded which). These receptors were taken from a male donor with ankylosing spondylitis.

A few counts support this clonotype. J is TRBJ2-7 and V is TRBV20-1; the D gene is possibly TRBD2 (5 bases). Trimming removed 4 bases at V and 3 bases at J, with 16 bases between. Germline-derived CDR1 and CDR2 are DFQATT and SNEGSKA (reference sequence). The CDR3 spans 14 residues. CDR3 bases: TGCAGTGCTACCAGAAAGGGAGCGCTCTACGAGCAGTACTTC. Protein sequence: CSATRKGALYEQYF.

This clonotype was observed a handful of times. This chain links TRBV7-6 with TRBJ2-1; D is ambiguous. Germline V gene data show CDR1 as SGHVS and CDR2 as FNYEAQ. The CDR3 is 15 residues long. V was pared by 3 bases and J by 0 bases, with 9 bases between. CDR3 sequence reads: CASSFVGSSYNEQFF. In DNA form, the CDR3 reads TGTGCCAGCAGCTTTGTGGGAAGCTCCTACAATGAGCAGTTCTTC.

This clonotype has just a few counts. This chain uses TRBV10-3 with TRBJ1-3; unclear D gene. V was pared by 2 bases and J by 2 bases, with 7 bases between. This CDR3 comprises 14 residues. Looked up from germline, CDR1 is ENHRY and CDR2 is SYGVKD. CDR3 DNA: TGTGCCATCAGTGAGGGAGGGCCTGGAAACACCATATATTTT. Translation: CAISEGGPGNTIYF.

The genes are TRBV27 and TRBJ2-5, with TRBD2 matching over 7 bases. Germline assignment: CDR1 MNHEY and CDR2 SMNVEV (reference sequence). The J segment lost 12 bases and the V segment lost 0 bases, leaving 4 bases of the junction unmatched. The CDR3 is made up of 12 amino acids. The CDR3 coding sequence is TGTGCCAGCAGTTTATCTGGGACTACAAAGTACTTC. As protein: CASSLSGTTKYF.

The V and J genes are TRBV20-1 and TRBJ2-2; the D gene is possibly TRBD2 (6 bases). Germline V gene data show CDR1 as DFQATT and CDR2 as SNEGSKA (reference sequence). Between the trimmed V and J ends, which lost 3 bases and 5 bases, there was a span of 13 bases. This CDR3 is built from 14 residues. This CDR3 is CSASGGTPTGELFF. The CDR3 DNA is TGCAGTGCTAGTGGGGGGACCCCGACCGGGGAGCTGTTTTTT.

The CDR3 nucleotides are TGTGCCAGCAGCCCGGCGGTCAGGGGTAATTCACCCCTCCACTTT. Translated, it gives CASSPAVRGNSPLHF. This chain uses TRBV7-6 with TRBJ1-6; tentative D call: TRBD1 (6 bases). V was clipped by 5 bases and J by 6 bases, with 14 bases between them. Germline V gene lookup returns CDR1 SGHVS and CDR2 FNYEAQ. The CDR3 is made up of 15 amino acids.

In its sample, this clonotype was seen many times. J is TRBJ2-1 and V is TRBV20-1; D may be TRBD1 (7 bases). The germline V and J ends were trimmed by 7 bases and 7 bases, with 17 bases remaining between them. The CDR3 extends over 13 amino acids. CDR1 and CDR2 from the germline V gene are DFQATT and SNEGSKA (reference sequence). CDR3 nucleotides: TGCAGTGGTACCCAGGGGGGTTTGAATGAGCAGTTCTTC. Amino acids: CSGTQGGLNEQFF.

The V gene is TRBV29-1, the J gene TRBJ2-5; a weak D match, TRBD2 (7 bases). CDR3 length equals 14 residues. Trimming took off 1 base at V and 5 bases at J, with 14 bases between the two ends. CDR1 and CDR2 from the germline V gene are SQVTM and ANQGSEA. The CDR3 bases are TGCAGCGTTGAAGTGGGGGGGGCTGGGGAGACCCAGTACTTC. This encodes CSVEVGGAGETQYF.

The rearrangement joins TRBV5-1 to TRBJ2-7, with TRBD1 matching 7 bases. Germline CDR1 reads SGHRS; CDR2 reads YFSETQ. The J segment lost 1 base and the V segment lost 4 bases, leaving 8 bases of the junction unmatched. The CDR3 loop spans 15 amino acids. DNA of the CDR3: TGCGCCAGCAGCCCTGGGGGACAGCCATCCTACGAGCAGTACTTC. Its translation is CASSPGGQPSYEQYF.

V usage is TRBV7-9 and J usage is TRBJ2-2, with a possible D match to TRBD1 (6 bases). The CDR3 loop spans 16 amino acids. Trimming took 10 bases from V and 1 from J, leaving 19 bases between them. Germline V gives CDR1 SEHNR, CDR2 FQNEAQ (reference sequence). Here the CDR3 reads CATYGQQGLNTGELFF. The CDR3 nucleotides are TGTGCCACTTACGGGCAACAGGGCCTGAACACCGGGGAGCTGTTTTTT.

The rearrangement links TRBV29-1 to TRBJ2-1; 8 bases match TRBD1. The junction had 11 bases not matched to a gene; V was cut back by 8 bases and J by 14 bases. This CDR3 comprises 11 residues. Germline V gives CDR1 SQVTM, CDR2 ANQGSEA. The CDR3 nucleotides read TGCAGCACTCGAGCAGGGGGCGGGGAGTTCTTC. Translated, it gives CSTRAGGGEFF.

This clonotype appeared a few times. The chain links TRBV24-1 to TRBJ2-6; D might be TRBD2 (6 bases). The CDR3 totals 17 residues. Germline loops: CDR1 KGHDR, CDR2 SFDVKD. V lost 4 bases to trimming and J lost 1 base, with 13 bases between them. CDR3: CATSDPRRESGANVLTF. CDR3 nucleotide sequence: TGTGCCACCAGTGACCCGAGACGGGAGTCTGGGGCCAACGTCCTGACTTTC.

The V gene is TRBV12-3 or TRBV12-4, the J gene TRBJ1-6; D gene uncertain. The CDR3 loop spans 15 amino acids. V lost 6 bases, J lost 0 bases, and 9 bases lay in between. CDR3 DNA sequence: TGTGCCAGCAGGTTCGACGTCTCCTATAATTCACCCCTCCACTTT. Translated, it gives CASRFDVSYNSPLHF.

There are a few counts of this clonotype. This rearrangement joins TRBV30 to TRBJ2-2; D not certain. The V end lost 0 bases, the J end lost 6 bases, and 11 bases lay between the germline ends. CDR3 size: 14 residues. Germline-derived CDR1 and CDR2 are GTSNPN and SVGIG (reference sequence). In DNA, the CDR3 is TGTGCCTGGAGTGTACAATATGGCCCCGGGGAGCTGTTTTTT. Its protein is CAWSVQYGPGELFF.

This clonotype was seen only a few times. The rearrangement links TRBV3-1 to TRBJ2-7; TRBD1 matches at 8 bases. The J segment lost 2 bases and the V segment lost 6 bases, leaving 3 bases of the junction unmatched. The CDR3 spans 13 residues. The germline CDR1 and CDR2 sequences are LGHDT and YNNKEL (reference sequence). CDR3 bases: TGTGCCAGCAGACTGACAGGGGCCTACGAGCAGTACTTC. Translated: CASRLTGAYEQYF.

The CDR3, as DNA: TGCAGTGCCCACGCGGGGTACACAGATACGCAGTATTTT. It codes for CSAHAGYTDTQYF. The gene calls are TRBV20-1 and TRBJ2-3; a weak D match, TRBD2 (6 bases). CDR3 size: 13 residues. Trimming left V 6 bases short and J 2 bases short, with 12 bases between. The germline V gene encodes CDR1 DFQATT and CDR2 SNEGSKA (reference sequence).

The chain combines TRBV3-1 with TRBJ2-1; D possibly corresponds to TRBD1 (6 bases). Trimming removed 3 bases from V and 3 bases from J, with 12 bases in between. This CDR3 region has 15 residues. Germline loops: CDR1 LGHDT, CDR2 YNNKEL (reference sequence). DNA of the CDR3: TGTGCCAGCAGCCAGGACAGTACTTACTACAATGAGCAGTTCTTC. Residues: CASSQDSTYYNEQFF.

This chain uses TRBV2 with TRBJ2-2, with 13 bases identical to TRBD2. The CDR3 runs to 16 residues. V lost 4 bases to trimming and J lost 7 bases; unmatched junction nucleotides: 6. From germline, CDR1 is SNHLY and CDR2 FYNNEI. The CDR3 is CASSVRTSGSDGELFF. The CDR3 region has the DNA TGTGCCAGCAGTGTCCGGACTAGCGGGAGCGACGGGGAGCTGTTTTTT.